Each of the 5 T cell receptor beta chains below was sequenced from the same sample in a study of blood T cell repertoires in COVID-19. Method: immunoSEQ multiplex PCR; TCRdb's copy keeps in-frame clones and lacks some. The sample holds roughly 410,000 clones, 89% seen once. The sample consisted of peripheral blood. These receptors were collected from a woman between 40 and 50 years old with COVID-19, enrolled during active disease.

The J gene is TRBJ2-2, the V gene TRBV15, with TRBD1 matching 7 bases. Germline loops: CDR1 LNHNV, CDR2 YYDKDF (reference sequence). The CDR3 covers 20 residues. V lost 0 bases, J lost 4 bases, and 17 bases stayed unmatched. The CDR3: CATSRDRPLPYRGRTGELFF. The CDR3 DNA is TGTGCCACCAGCAGAGATCGTCCCTTGCCTTACAGGGGACGCACCGGGGAGCTGTTTTTT.

This chain links TRBV27 with TRBJ2-1; 7 positions agree with TRBD1. There are 14 residues in the CDR3. Germline CDR1 MNHEY, CDR2 SMNVEV (reference sequence). V lost 5 bases and J lost 8; bases outside the gene matches: 9. CDR3 sequence: CASSPRGREDEQFF. DNA of the CDR3: TGTGCCAGCAGTCCAAGGGGGCGCGAGGATGAGCAGTTCTTC.

This sequence joins TRBV18 and TRBJ2-1; possible D gene TRBD1, 6 bases. Germline V CDR1 and CDR2: KGHSH, LQKENI. V lost 9 bases to trimming and J lost 1 base, with 10 bases between them. The CDR3 loop spans 13 amino acids. The CDR3 bases are TGTGCCAGTAAGCAGGGGTCCTACAATGAGCAGTTCTTC. Amino acids: CASKQGSYNEQFF.

This clone was seen a handful of times. The chain employs TRBV7-2 and TRBJ2-2; the D gene is possibly TRBD1 (6 bases). V was shortened by 3 bases and J by 6 bases, with 14 bases between the two germline ends. Germline lookup yields CDR1 SGHTA and CDR2 FQGNSA. The CDR3 is 15 residues long. The CDR3 DNA reads TGTGCCAGCAGCTTTCTACAGGGCGGGCCCGGGGAGCTGTTTTTT. Amino acids: CASSFLQGGPGELFF.

The V and J genes are TRBV11-2 and TRBJ1-6; TRBD1 is a possible D gene (6 bases). Per germline, CDR1 SGHAT and CDR2 FQNNGV. Trimming shortened V by 3 bases and J by 6 bases, and 9 bases separated the two germline ends. The CDR3 runs to 14 residues. CDR3 nucleotides: TGTGCCAGCAGCTTTGGACAGCCTAATTCACCCCTCCACTTT. Residues: CASSFGQPNSPLHF. Full variable domain (rest looked up from reference TRBV11-2 and TRBJ1-6): EAGVAQSPRYKIIEKRQSVAFWCNPISGHATLYWYQQILGQGPKLLIQFQNNGVVDDSQLPKDRFSAERLKGVDSTLKIQPAKLEDSAVYLCASSFGQPNSPLHFGNGTRLTVT.